This T cell receptor (beta chain) was found in a study of cytotoxic CD8 clonotypes in ibrutinib-treated CLL. Sequencing was performed with immunoSEQ multiplex PCR; in TCRdb, only in-frame clones are kept and a portion is missing. The sample includes about 140,000 clones, approximately 90% of them seen just once. Germline V gene lookup returns CDR1 MDHEN and CDR2 SYDVKM. This CDR3 spans 15 amino acids. V was clipped by 2 bases and J by 6 bases, with 15 bases between them. Details on this clone: Its matching antigen is unknown.

Whole-study results and caveats: Clonality went up at the time of ibrutinib response, stayed stable in sustained remission, and later dropped back toward its baseline level at progression.

This sample comprised PBMCs, obtained after 12 months of ibrutinib treatment. The chain has TRBV28 and TRBJ2-3; D may be TRBD2 (5 bases). The sequence derives from a human donor with chronic lymphocytic leukemia. The CDR3 sequence: CASSLNGLSVDTQYF. As DNA, the CDR3 is TGTGCCAGCAGTTTAAACGGACTCTCCGTGGATACGCAGTATTTT.